This TCR beta chain is from a study of patients and donors after allogeneic stem cell transplantation (dated by TCRdb to the early 2020s). This clonotype is judged medium-sized (0.01 to 0.1%). Its antigen target is currently unknown. No much larger clone is present one base from it, and per-base qualities are unavailable. The CDR3 holds 12 amino acids from the cysteine to the phenylalanine. Only the CDR3 portion is preserved as DNA: 36 bases, with reading frame beginning at the first base. V and J lose 2 bases and 4 bases, and a span of 8 bases separates them. According to the germline V gene, CDR1 reads SQVTM and CDR2 reads ANQGSEA. Libraries were constructed by RT-PCR. This sample was sequenced with a NextSeq 550. TCRdb applied fastp at Q25 and MiXCR to the public reads, then kept only in-frame beta chains. A single entry per CDR3 protein holds the most common genes and DNA from its merged rows. For this sample the table gives about 1,900 distinct CDR3 sequences, of which about 4.7% were detected only once. The ten top clones hold less than 30% of the sample.

This sequence was found in a human donor who was either an allogeneic HSCT recipient or a stem cell or donor lymphocyte infusion donor (not recorded which). It is not recorded whose cells these are; they may come from a transplant donor. The chain is made from TRBV29-1 and TRBJ1-2; no D gene can be assigned with confidence. Source material: blood, either unsorted or a sorted T cell fraction (not recorded which). The CDR3: CSVERSPYGYTF. The DNA is TGCAGCGTTGAACGGTCGCCCTATGGCTACACCTTC.